This TCR beta chain was retrieved from a study of T cells in Graves' hyperthyroidism and ophthalmopathy. General study results and limits: Blood also showed most of the thyroid clonotypes that were expanded above 0.001.

What was amplified from RNA transcripts were TCR beta CDR3 regions. With the HTBI primer set, the TCR CDR3 went through a first round of RT-PCR. TCRdb called the multiplex PCR reads again in MiXCR, with one record for every CDR3 protein. The table has about 720,000 distinct CDR3 sequences, roughly a sixth seen once; the top ten hold over 15%. This clonotype was observed a few times. Its antigen is as yet unknown. Hyperthyroidism had been newly diagnosed in patients aged 18 to 65, and its duration was under 2 months. There are 17 residues in the CDR3. The germline gives CDR1 KGHSH, CDR2 LQKENI. Trimming left V 3 bases short and J 0 bases short, with 14 bases between.

V and J are TRBV18 and TRBJ2-2, with D unresolved. Sequenced material: blood. This receptor was taken from a woman between 50 and 59 years old with Graves' hyperthyroidism that later progressed to Graves' ophthalmopathy. The CDR3 region has the DNA TGTGCCAGCTCACCCTTGATTGGGCAGGCGAACACCGGGGAGCTGTTTTTT. Its translation is CASSPLIGQANTGELFF.